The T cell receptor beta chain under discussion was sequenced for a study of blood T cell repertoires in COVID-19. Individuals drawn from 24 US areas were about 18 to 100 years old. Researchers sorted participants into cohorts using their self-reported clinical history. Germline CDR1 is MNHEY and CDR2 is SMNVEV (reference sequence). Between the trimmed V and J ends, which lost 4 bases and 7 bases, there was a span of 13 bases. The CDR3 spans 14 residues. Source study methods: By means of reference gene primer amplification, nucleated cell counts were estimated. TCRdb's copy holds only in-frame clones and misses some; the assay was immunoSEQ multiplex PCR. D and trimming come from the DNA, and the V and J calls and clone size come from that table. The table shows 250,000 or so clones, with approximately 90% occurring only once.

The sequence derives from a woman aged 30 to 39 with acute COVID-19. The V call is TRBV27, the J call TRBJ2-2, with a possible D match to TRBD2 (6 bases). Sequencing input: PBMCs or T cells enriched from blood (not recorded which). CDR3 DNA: TGTGCCAGCAGTTCGGACTACCAGGGCGGGGAGCTGTTTTTT. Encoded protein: CASSSDYQGGELFF.